The TCR beta chain described here comes from a study of cytomegalovirus exposure and HLA in healthy donors. General study results and limits: The study flagged roughly 150 TCR beta chains as cytomegalovirus-associated.

Notes on this clone: The antigen remains unidentified.

V was trimmed by 6 bases and J by 0 bases, leaving 8 bases between them. CDR1 is SNHLY, CDR2 FYNNEI, per germline. This CDR3 is built from 14 residues. Some clones are missing from TCRdb's copy, which holds only in-frame ones; the method was immunoSEQ multiplex PCR. The sample includes about 110,000 clones, 90% to 97% seen only once; the top ten take 0.67%. What was sequenced was PBMCs. The TCR comes from a woman in her late teens or twenties in good health and CMV-seronegative. This chain joins TRBV2 and TRBJ2-2, with D possibly matching TRBD2 (6 bases). The CDR3 nucleotides read TGTGCCAGCAGAGGGACTGCGAACACCGGGGAGCTGTTTTTT. As protein: CASRGTANTGELFF. The whole variable domain, remainder taken from reference TRBV2 and TRBJ2-2, is EPEVTQTPSHQVTQMGQEVILRCVPISNHLYFYWYRQILGQKVEFLVSFYNNEISEKSEIFDDQFSVERPDGSNFTLKIRSTKLEDSAMYFCASRGTANTGELFFGEGSRLTVL.